These 19 T cell receptor beta chains originate from one sample sequenced in a study of cytomegalovirus exposure and HLA in healthy donors. Measured with immunoSEQ multiplex PCR; TCRdb has only the in-frame clones, and not every one. The table has about 330,000 clones, about 90% seen once. The material sequenced was PBMCs. The receptors here all came from a woman aged 25 to 39 in good health and CMV-seropositive.

J is TRBJ2-7 and V is TRBV28; tentative D call: TRBD1 (6 bases). Germline V gene sequence: CDR1 MDHEN, CDR2 SYDVKM. The V gene lost 1 base and the J gene lost 6 bases, with 13 bases spanning the gap. This CDR3 has 14 residues. As DNA, the CDR3 is TGTGCCAGCAGTTTATTGGACAGTGGGTCCGAGCAGTACTTC. Translation: CASSLLDSGSEQYF.

V and J are TRBV18 and TRBJ1-4, with TRBD1 identical over 8 bases. J lost 7 bases, V lost 6 bases, and 7 bases had no gene match. CDR1 and CDR2 (germline): KGHSH, LQKENI. This CDR3 region has 14 residues. In nucleotides, the CDR3 is TGTGCCAGCTCTACCTACAGGGGGGGTGAAAAACTGTTTTTT. Protein sequence: CASSTYRGGEKLFF.

The gene calls are TRBV7-9 and TRBJ2-3; perhaps TRBD2 as D (7 bases). The V gene lost 5 bases and the J gene lost 1 base, with 19 bases spanning the gap. In germline, CDR1 is SEHNR, CDR2 FQNEAQ (reference sequence). The CDR3 has 17 amino acids. CDR3 nucleotide sequence: TGTGCCAGCAGCCCCGGATCGGCGGGGGCCCGCACAGATACGCAGTATTTT. Amino acid sequence: CASSPGSAGARTDTQYF.

The chain employs TRBV5-4 and TRBJ2-5; 11 bases are a match to TRBD2. The trim removed 1 base at V and 2 bases at J, leaving 4 bases unmatched. The germline V gene has CDR1 SGHNT and CDR2 YYREEE (reference sequence). This CDR3 is built from 16 residues. The CDR3 region has the DNA TGTGCCAGCAGCTTGTCGGGACTAGCGGTACAAGAGACCCAGTACTTC. Translating it yields CASSLSGLAVQETQYF.

The rearrangement joins TRBV30 to TRBJ1-1; TRBD1 might be the D (5 bases). Per germline, CDR1 GTSNPN and CDR2 SVGIG (reference sequence). V lost 2 bases, J lost 2 bases, and 12 bases lay in between. The CDR3 is 14 amino acids. The CDR3 spells CAWSSWGTNTEAFF. The DNA of the CDR3 is TGTGCCTGGAGTTCCTGGGGGACTAACACTGAAGCTTTCTTT. Full variable domain (missing parts from reference TRBV30 and TRBJ1-1): SQTIHQWPATLVQPVGSPLSLECTVEGTSNPNLYWYRQAAGRGLQLLFYSVGIGQISSEVPQNLSASRPQDRQFILSSKKLLLSDSGFYLCAWSSWGTNTEAFFGQGTRLTVV.

V usage is TRBV5-1 and J usage is TRBJ2-7; 8 nucleotides align to TRBD2. CDR3 length: 14 amino acids. J lost 0 bases, V lost 3 bases, and 2 bases had no gene match. Germline V gene data show CDR1 as SGHRS and CDR2 as YFSETQ. The CDR3 sequence is CASSSGGNSYEQYF. CDR3 DNA sequence: TGCGCCAGCAGCTCGGGGGGGAACTCCTACGAGCAGTACTTC.

The chain recombines TRBV11-2 with TRBJ1-2, with D possibly TRBD1 on 6 matching bases. CDR1 and CDR2 (germline): SGHAT, FQNNGV. The CDR3 runs 14 residues. Trimming left V 4 bases short and J 6 bases short, with 15 bases between. CDR3 bases: TGTGCCAGCAGCTCGGCGGGGGCAATCAATGGCTACACCTTC. This sequence encodes CASSSAGAINGYTF.

CDR3 nucleotide sequence: TGTGCCATCTCAATTCAGGGAGGAAATTCACCCCTCCACTTT. Translation: CAISIQGGNSPLHF. The chain links TRBV28 to TRBJ1-6; D may be TRBD1 (5 bases). Trimming pared 10 bases from V and 7 bases from J, leaving 17 bases between. Germline CDR1 MDHEN, CDR2 SYDVKM. CDR3 length: 14 residues.

The chain joins TRBV13 to TRBJ2-7; no reliable D call. CDR1 is PRHDT and CDR2 is FYEKMQ in the germline V gene (reference sequence). With 0 bases removed from V and 2 bases from J, the gap between germline ends came to 5 bases. This CDR3 is 13 amino acids long. The CDR3 DNA sequence: TGTGCCAGCAGCTTAGGGAAAGCCTACGAGCAGTACTTC. Protein: CASSLGKAYEQYF.

In its sample, this clone was seen once. V gene TRBV7-3 combines with J gene TRBJ2-1; D may correspond to TRBD1 or TRBD2 (6 bases each). Germline values: CDR1 SGHTA, CDR2 FQGTGA. The length of the CDR3 is 15 residues. Trimming pared 5 bases from V and 6 bases from J, leaving 17 bases between. CDR3 in amino acids: CASSPPNRGLNEQFF. The DNA of the CDR3 is TGTGCCAGCAGCCCGCCGAATCGGGGGCTCAATGAGCAGTTCTTC. Full variable domain (missing parts from reference TRBV7-3 and TRBJ2-1): GAGVSQTPSNKVTEKGKYVELRCDPISGHTALYWYRQSLGQGPEFLIYFQGTGAADDSGLPNDRFFAVRPEGSVSTLKIQRTERGDSAVYLCASSPPNRGLNEQFFGPGTRLTVL.

The chain is built from TRBV6-1 and TRBJ2-7; D possibly corresponds to TRBD1 (6 bases). V was trimmed by 6 bases and J by 5 bases, leaving 11 bases between them. The CDR3 runs to 12 residues. Germline CDR1 reads MNHNS; CDR2 reads SASEGT. CDR3 in DNA: TGTGCCAGCAGCCCAAACAGGGACGAGCAGTACTTC. This encodes CASSPNRDEQYF.

The CDR3 is CASSQDLRPNGYTF. CDR3 in DNA: TGCGCCAGCAGCCAAGATCTCAGACCTAATGGCTACACCTTC. The rearrangement joins TRBV4-1 to TRBJ1-2; D call uncertain. The germline V gene has CDR1 MGHRA and CDR2 YSYEKL. Trimming removed 0 bases from V and 6 bases from J, with 11 bases in between. CDR3 size: 14 residues.

V usage is TRBV6-1 and J usage is TRBJ1-2; 12 bases agree with TRBD1. Germline V lookup: CDR1 MNHNS, CDR2 SASEGT. The CDR3 spans 16 residues. V lost 4 bases and J lost 2; bases outside the gene matches: 5. In nucleotides, the CDR3 is TGTGCCAGCAGTGTAACCGGGACAGGGGGCAACTATGGCTACACCTTC. Its protein is CASSVTGTGGNYGYTF.

This rearrangement joins TRBV18 to TRBJ2-3, with D perhaps matching TRBD1 (6 bases). Germline loops: CDR1 KGHSH, CDR2 LQKENI. V lost 1 base, J lost 0 bases, and 11 bases lay in between. The CDR3 consists of 16 residues. In nucleotides, the CDR3 is TGTGCCAGCTCACCACTCTCGGGACAAAGCACAGATACGCAGTATTTT. Amino acid sequence: CASSPLSGQSTDTQYF.

This chain links TRBV6-5 with TRBJ1-5; 7 bases line up with TRBD1. Trimming took 6 bases from V and 7 from J; bases not matched to a gene: 9. This CDR3 comprises 14 residues. Germline V gene sequence: CDR1 MNHEY, CDR2 SVGAGI. CDR3 region: CASSPTGTGQPQHF. The CDR3 DNA reads TGTGCCAGCAGCCCGACAGGGACCGGCCAGCCCCAGCATTTT.

This clone was seen a single time. The chain combines TRBV6-1 with TRBJ2-3; D gene unclear. The germline V and J ends were trimmed by 4 bases and 2 bases, with 10 bases remaining between them. The germline V gene has CDR1 MNHNS and CDR2 SASEGT. This CDR3 contains 14 residues. The CDR3 coding sequence is TGTGCCAGCAGTGTAGGTCATAACACAGATACGCAGTATTTT. Its translation: CASSVGHNTDTQYF.

The rearrangement joins TRBV6-1 to TRBJ2-1; D gene unclear. Germline CDR1 MNHNS, CDR2 SASEGT. The CDR3 contains 14 residues. V shed 10 bases and J shed 6 bases, with 19 bases lying between them. This chain's CDR3 is CATPRGRALNEQFF. The CDR3 nucleotides are TGTGCCACCCCTAGAGGTAGGGCTCTCAATGAGCAGTTCTTC.

The chain is built from TRBV6-6 and TRBJ2-4, with a tentative D call TRBD1 (8 bases). V dropped 6 bases and J dropped 7 bases, with 22 bases sitting between them. The CDR3 extends over 16 amino acids. The germline gives CDR1 MNHNY, CDR2 SVGAGI (reference sequence). CDR3 bases: TGTGCCAGCAGCCGACGGACAGGGAGGGGGAGGAACATTCAGTACTTC. Translation gives CASSRRTGRGRNIQYF.

CDR3 amino acids: CASHQLSYRGVWETQYF. In nucleotides, the CDR3 is TGTGCCAGCCACCAGCTTAGTTACAGGGGGGTCTGGGAGACCCAGTACTTC. This chain connects TRBV7-8 to TRBJ2-5, with 8 bases that match TRBD1. The ends lost 8 bases at V and 5 bases at J; junction bases unmatched: 19. CDR1 is SGHVS, CDR2 FQNEAQ, per germline. The CDR3 has 17 amino acids.